The entry that follows covers one T cell receptor (beta chain) sequence. No antigen is known for it. The CDR3 covers 15 residues. CDR1 and CDR2 (germline): MGHRA, YSYEKL. V was pared by 2 bases and J by 4 bases, with 6 bases of the junction left unmatched. TCRdb's table, derived via immunoSEQ multiplex PCR, lists solely in-frame clones and lacks some. The sample records approximately 92,000 clones, around 96% being singletons. This entry comes from a study of OX40 agonist ivuxolimab in advanced cancers. Study context: Patients were treated with ivuxolimab, an agonistic anti-OX40 (CD134) antibody. There were three patients with partial responses, one having hepatocellular carcinoma and two cutaneous melanoma.

Study results and caveats: Some of the nonresponding patients also showed low levels of normalized T-cell clonal expansion. Antigen specificity remained undetermined for the expanded peripheral T cells.

Sequenced here: CD4+ or CD8+ T cells sorted from blood, sampled in a trial of the OX40 agonist ivuxolimab. This chain connects TRBV4-1 to TRBJ1-2; 8 bases fit TRBD1. The clonotype comes from an adult with an advanced solid tumor such as melanoma, head and neck, liver or kidney cancer. The CDR3 spells CASSQTDREGYGYTF. In DNA, the CDR3 is TGCGCCAGCAGCCAAACGGACAGGGAAGGCTATGGCTACACCTTC.